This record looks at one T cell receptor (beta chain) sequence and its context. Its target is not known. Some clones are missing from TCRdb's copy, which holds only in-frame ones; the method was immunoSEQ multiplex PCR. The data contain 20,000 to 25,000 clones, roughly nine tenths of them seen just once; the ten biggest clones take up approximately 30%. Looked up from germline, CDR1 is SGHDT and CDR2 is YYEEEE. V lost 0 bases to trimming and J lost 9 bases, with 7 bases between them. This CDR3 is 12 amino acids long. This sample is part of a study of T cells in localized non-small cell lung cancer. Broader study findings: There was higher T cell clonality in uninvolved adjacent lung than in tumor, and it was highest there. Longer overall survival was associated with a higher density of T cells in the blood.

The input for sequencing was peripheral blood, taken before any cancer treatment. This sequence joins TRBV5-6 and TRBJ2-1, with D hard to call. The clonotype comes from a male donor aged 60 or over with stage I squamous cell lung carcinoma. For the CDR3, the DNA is TGTGCCAGCAGCTTGGTAGAGGTTGAGCAGTTCTTC. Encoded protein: CASSLVEVEQFF.